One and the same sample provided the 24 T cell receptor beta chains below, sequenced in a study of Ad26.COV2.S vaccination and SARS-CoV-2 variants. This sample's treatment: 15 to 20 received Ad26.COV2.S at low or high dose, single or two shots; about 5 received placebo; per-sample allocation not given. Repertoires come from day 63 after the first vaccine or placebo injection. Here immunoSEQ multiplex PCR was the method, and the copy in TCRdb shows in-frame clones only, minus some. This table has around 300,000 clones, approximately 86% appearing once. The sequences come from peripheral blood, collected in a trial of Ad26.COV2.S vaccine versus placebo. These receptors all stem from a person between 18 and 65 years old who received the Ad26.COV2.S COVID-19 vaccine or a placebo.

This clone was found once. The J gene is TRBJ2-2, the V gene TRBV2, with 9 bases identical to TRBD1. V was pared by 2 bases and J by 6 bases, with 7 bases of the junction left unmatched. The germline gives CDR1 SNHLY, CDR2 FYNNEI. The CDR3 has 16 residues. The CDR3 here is CASSEPKWDRAGELFF. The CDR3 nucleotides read TGTGCCAGCAGTGAACCGAAGTGGGACAGGGCCGGGGAGCTGTTTTTT.

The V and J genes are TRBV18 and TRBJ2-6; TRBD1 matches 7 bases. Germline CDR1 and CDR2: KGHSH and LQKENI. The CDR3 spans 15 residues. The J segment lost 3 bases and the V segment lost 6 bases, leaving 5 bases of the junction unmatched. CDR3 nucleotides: TGTGCCAGCTCGCCTACAGGGGATGGGGCCAACGTCCTGACTTTC. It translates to CASSPTGDGANVLTF. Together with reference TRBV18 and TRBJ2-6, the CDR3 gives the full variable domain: NAGVMQNPRHLVRRRGQEARLRCSPMKGHSHVYWYRQLPEEGLKFMVYLQKENIIDESGMPKERFSAEFPKEGPSILRIQQVVRGDSAAYFCASSPTGDGANVLTFGAGSRLTVL.

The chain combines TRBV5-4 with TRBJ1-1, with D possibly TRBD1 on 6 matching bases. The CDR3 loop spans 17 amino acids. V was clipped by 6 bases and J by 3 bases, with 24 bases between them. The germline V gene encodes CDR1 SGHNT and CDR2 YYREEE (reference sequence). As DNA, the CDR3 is TGTGCCAGCACCCGCTCTTTTAAGTCGGGGGCGGACACTGAAGCTTTCTTT. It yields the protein CASTRSFKSGADTEAFF.

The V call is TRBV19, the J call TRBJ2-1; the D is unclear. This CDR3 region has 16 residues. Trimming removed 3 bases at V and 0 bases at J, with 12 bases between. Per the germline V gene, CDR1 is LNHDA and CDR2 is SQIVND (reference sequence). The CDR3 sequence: CASSIGRAFSYNEQFF. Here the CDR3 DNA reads TGTGCCAGTAGTATTGGTCGAGCTTTCTCCTACAATGAGCAGTTCTTC.

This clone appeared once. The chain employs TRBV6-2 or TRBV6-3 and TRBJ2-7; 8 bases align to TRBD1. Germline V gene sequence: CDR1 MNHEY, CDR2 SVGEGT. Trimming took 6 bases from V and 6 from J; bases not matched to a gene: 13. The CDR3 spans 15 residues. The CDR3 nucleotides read TGTGCCAGCAGCCTCAGGGGGCTATGGAAGGTCGAGCAGTACTTC. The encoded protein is CASSLRGLWKVEQYF.

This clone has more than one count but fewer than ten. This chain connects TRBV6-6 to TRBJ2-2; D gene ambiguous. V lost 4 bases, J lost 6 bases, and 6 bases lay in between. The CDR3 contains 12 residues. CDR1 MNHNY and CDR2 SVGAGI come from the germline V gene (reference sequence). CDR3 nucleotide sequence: TGTGCCAGCAGTTTCACCGCCGGGGAGCTGTTTTTT. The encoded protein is CASSFTAGELFF.

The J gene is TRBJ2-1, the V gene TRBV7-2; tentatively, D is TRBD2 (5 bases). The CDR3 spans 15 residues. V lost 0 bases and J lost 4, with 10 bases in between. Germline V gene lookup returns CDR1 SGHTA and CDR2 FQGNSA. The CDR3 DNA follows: TGTGCCAGCAGCTTAGCGGTAGCGCCGTACAATGAGCAGTTCTTC. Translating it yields CASSLAVAPYNEQFF. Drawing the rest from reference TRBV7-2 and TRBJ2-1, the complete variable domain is GAGVSQSPSNKVTEKGKDVELRCDPISGHTALYWYRQSLGQGLEFLIYFQGNSAPDKSGLPSDRFSAERTGGSVSTLTIQRTQQEDSAVYLCASSLAVAPYNEQFFGPGTRLTVL.

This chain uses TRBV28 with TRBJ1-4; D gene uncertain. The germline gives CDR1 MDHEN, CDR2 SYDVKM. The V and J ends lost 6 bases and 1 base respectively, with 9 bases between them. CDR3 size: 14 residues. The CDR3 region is CASREGGTNEKLFF. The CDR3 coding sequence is TGTGCCAGCAGAGAGGGTGGAACTAATGAAAAACTGTTTTTT. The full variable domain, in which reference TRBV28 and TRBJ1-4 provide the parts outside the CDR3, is DVKVTQSSRYLVKRTGEKVFLECVQDMDHENMFWYRQDPGLGLRLIYFSYDVKMKEKGDIPEGYSVSREKKERFSLILESASTNQTSMYLCASREGGTNEKLFFGSGTQLSVL.

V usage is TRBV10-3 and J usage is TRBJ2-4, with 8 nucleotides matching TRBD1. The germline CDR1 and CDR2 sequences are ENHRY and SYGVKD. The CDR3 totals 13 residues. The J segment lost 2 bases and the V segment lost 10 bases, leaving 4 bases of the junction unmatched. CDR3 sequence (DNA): TGTGCCAGTACAGGGGGAACCAAAAACATTCAGTACTTC. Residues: CASTGGTKNIQYF.

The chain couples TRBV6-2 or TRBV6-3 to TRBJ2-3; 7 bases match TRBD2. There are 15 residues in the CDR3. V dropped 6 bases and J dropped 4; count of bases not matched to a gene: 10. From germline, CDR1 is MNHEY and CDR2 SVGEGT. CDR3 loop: CASSGGITSPDTQYF. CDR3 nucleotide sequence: TGTGCCAGCAGCGGGGGGATCACTAGCCCAGATACGCAGTATTTT.

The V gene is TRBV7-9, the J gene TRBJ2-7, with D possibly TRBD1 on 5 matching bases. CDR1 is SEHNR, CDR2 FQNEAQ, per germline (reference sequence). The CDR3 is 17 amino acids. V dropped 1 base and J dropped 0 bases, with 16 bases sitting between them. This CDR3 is CASSLVVETVLSYEQYF. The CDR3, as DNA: TGTGCCAGCAGCTTAGTCGTCGAGACAGTACTCTCCTACGAGCAGTACTTC.

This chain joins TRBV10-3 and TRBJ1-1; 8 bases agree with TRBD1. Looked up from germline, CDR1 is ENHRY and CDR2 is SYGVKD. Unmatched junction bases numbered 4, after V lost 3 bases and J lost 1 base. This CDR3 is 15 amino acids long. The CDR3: CAISDGDRSNTEAFF. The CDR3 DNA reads TGTGCCATCAGTGATGGGGACAGGTCGAACACTGAAGCTTTCTTT.

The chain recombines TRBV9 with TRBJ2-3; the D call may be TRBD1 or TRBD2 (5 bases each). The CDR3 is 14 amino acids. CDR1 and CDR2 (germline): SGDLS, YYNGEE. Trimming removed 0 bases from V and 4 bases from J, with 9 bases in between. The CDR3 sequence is CASSVGGYADTQYF. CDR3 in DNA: TGTGCCAGCAGCGTAGGGGGGTATGCAGATACGCAGTATTTT.

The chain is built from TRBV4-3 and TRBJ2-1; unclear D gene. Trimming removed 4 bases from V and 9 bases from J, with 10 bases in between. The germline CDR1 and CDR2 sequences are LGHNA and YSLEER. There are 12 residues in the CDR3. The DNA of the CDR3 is TGCGCCAGCAGCCTTACAATGTCTGAGCAGTTCTTC. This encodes CASSLTMSEQFF.

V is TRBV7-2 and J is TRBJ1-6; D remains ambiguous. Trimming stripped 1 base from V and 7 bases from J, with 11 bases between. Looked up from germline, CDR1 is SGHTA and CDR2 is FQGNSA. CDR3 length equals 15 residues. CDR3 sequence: CASSLVGSGNSPLHF. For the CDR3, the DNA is TGTGCCAGCAGCTTAGTAGGCAGCGGGAATTCACCCCTCCACTTT.

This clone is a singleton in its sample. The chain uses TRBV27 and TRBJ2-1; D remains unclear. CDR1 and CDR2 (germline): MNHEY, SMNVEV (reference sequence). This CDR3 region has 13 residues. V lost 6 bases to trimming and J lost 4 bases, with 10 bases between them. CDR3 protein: CASSLLEYNEQFF. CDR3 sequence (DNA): TGTGCCAGCAGCCTTTTGGAGTACAATGAGCAGTTCTTC.

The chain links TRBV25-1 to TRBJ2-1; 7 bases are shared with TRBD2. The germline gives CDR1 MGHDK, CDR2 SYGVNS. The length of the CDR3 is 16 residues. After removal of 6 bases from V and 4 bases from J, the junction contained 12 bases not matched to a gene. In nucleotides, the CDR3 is TGTGCCAGCAGGGAGGGTAGCGGGCGGACTTACAATGAGCAGTTCTTC. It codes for CASREGSGRTYNEQFF. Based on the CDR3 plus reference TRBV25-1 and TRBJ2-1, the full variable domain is EADIYQTPRYLVIGTGKKITLECSQTMGHDKMYWYQQDPGMELHLIHYSYGVNSTEKGDLSSESTVSRIRTEHFPLTLESARPSHTSQYLCASREGSGRTYNEQFFGPGTRLTVL.

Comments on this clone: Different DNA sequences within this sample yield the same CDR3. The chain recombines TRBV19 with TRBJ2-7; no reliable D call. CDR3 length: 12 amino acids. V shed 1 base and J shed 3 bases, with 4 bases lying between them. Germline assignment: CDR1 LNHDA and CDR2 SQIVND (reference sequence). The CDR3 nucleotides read TGTGCCAGTAGTATAGCGGGCTACGAGCAGTACTTC. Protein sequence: CASSIAGYEQYF.

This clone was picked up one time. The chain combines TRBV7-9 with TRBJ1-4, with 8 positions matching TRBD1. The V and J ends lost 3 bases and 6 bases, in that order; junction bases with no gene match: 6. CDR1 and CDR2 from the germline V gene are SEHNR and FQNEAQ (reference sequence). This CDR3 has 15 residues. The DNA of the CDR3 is TGTGCCAGCAGCTTTCAGGGGGCGAGGGATGAAAAACTGTTTTTT. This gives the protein CASSFQGARDEKLFF. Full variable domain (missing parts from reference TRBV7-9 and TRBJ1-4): DTGVSQNPRHKITKRGQNVTFRCDPISEHNRLYWYRQTLGQGPEFLTYFQNEAQLEKSRLLSDRFSAERPKGSFSTLEIQRTEQGDSAMYLCASSFQGARDEKLFFGSGTQLSVL.

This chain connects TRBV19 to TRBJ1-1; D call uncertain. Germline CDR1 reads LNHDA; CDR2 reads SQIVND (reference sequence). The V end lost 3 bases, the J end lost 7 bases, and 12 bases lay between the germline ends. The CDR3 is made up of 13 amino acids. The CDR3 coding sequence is TGTGCCAGTAGTATTAGGGCCGAAGGTGAAGCTTTCTTT. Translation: CASSIRAEGEAFF.

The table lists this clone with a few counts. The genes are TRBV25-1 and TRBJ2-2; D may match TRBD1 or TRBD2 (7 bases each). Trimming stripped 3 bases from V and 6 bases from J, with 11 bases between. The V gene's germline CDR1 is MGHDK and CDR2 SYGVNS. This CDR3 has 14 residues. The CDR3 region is CASSEPGGAGELFF. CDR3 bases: TGTGCCAGCAGTGAGCCAGGGGGGGCCGGGGAGCTGTTTTTT.

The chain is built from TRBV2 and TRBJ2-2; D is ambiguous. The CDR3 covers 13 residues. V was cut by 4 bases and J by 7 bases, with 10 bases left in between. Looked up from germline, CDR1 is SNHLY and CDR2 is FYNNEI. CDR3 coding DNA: TGTGCCAGCAGTGGAGCCGGCCTCGGGGAGCTGTTTTTT. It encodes CASSGAGLGELFF.

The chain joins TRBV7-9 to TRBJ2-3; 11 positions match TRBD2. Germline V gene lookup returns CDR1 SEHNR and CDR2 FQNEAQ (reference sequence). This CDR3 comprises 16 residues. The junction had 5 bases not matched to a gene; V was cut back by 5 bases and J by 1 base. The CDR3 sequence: CASSVGTSGRTDTQYF. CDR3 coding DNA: TGTGCCAGCAGCGTTGGGACTAGCGGACGCACAGATACGCAGTATTTT.

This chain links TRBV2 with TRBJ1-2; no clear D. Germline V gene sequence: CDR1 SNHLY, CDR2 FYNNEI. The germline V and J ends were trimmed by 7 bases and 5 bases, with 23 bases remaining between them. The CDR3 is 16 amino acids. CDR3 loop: CASTEDSSRVSYGYTF. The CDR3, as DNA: TGTGCCAGCACCGAAGACTCGTCCCGCGTTTCATATGGCTACACCTTC.